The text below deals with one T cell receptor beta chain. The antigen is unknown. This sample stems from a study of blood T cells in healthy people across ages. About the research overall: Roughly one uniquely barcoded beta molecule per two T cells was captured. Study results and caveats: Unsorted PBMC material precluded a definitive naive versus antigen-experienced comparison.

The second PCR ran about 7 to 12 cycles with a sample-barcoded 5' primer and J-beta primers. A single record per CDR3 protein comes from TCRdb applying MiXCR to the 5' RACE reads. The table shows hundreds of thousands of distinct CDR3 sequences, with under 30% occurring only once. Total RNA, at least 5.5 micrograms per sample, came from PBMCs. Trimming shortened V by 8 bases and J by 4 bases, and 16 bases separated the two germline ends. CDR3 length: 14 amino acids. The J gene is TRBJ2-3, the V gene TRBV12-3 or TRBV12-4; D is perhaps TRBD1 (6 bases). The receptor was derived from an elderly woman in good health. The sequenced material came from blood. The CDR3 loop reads CASGSGVRADTQYF. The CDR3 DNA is TGTGCCAGCGGGTCAGGGGTTAGAGCAGATACGCAGTATTTT.